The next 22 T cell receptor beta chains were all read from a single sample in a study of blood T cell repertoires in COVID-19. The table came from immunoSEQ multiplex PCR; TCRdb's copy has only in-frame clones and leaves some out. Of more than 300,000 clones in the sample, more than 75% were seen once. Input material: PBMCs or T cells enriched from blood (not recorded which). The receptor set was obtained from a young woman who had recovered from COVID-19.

CDR3 nucleotide sequence: TGTGCCATCAGGGTCGGGACAGGGGTTTCACCCCTCCACTTT. Encoded protein: CAIRVGTGVSPLHF. The chain carries TRBV10-3 and TRBJ1-6, with 10 bases fitting TRBD1. This CDR3 spans 14 amino acids. The V and J ends lost 6 bases and 9 bases, in that order; junction bases with no gene match: 5. From germline, CDR1 is ENHRY and CDR2 SYGVKD.

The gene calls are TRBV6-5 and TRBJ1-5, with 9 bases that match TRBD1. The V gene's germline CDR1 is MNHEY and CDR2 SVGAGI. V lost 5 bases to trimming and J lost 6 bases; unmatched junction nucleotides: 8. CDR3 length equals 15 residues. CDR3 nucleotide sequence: TGTGCCAGCAGTAGGGGACAGGGTCGGAGTCAGCCCCAGCATTTT. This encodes CASSRGQGRSQPQHF.

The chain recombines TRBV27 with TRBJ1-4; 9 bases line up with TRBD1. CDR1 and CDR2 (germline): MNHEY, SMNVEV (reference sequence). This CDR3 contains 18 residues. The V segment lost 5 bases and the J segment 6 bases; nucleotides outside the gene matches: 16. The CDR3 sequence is CASSPTGGALLGDEKLFF. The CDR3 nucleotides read TGTGCCAGCAGTCCCACAGGGGGCGCATTGTTAGGTGATGAAAAACTGTTTTTT.

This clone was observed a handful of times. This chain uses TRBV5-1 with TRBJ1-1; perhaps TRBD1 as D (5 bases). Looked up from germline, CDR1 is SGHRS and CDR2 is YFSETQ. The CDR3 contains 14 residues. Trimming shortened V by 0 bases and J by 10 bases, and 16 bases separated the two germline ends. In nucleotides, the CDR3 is TGCGCCAGCAGCTTGGGGTCAGGGCGCGGGGTAGCTTTCTTT. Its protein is CASSLGSGRGVAFF. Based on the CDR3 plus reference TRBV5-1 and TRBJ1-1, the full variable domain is KAGVTQTPRYLIKTRGQQVTLSCSPISGHRSVSWYQQTPGQGLQFLFEYFSETQRNKGNFPGRFSGRQFSNSRSEMNVSTLELGDSALYLCASSLGSGRGVAFFGQGTRLTVV.

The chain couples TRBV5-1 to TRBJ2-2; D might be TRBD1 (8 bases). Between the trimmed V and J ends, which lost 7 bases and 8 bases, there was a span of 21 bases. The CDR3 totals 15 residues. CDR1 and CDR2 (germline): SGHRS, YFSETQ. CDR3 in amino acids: CASGEGQVEAGELFF. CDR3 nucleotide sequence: TGCGCCAGCGGGGAGGGACAGGTCGAGGCTGGGGAGCTGTTTTTT.

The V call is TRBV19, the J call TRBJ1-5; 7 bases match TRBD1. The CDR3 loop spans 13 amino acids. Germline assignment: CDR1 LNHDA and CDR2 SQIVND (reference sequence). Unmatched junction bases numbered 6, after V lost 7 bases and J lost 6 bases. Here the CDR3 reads CASTQRTGQPQHF. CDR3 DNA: TGTGCCAGTACACAGCGGACAGGTCAGCCCCAGCATTTT.

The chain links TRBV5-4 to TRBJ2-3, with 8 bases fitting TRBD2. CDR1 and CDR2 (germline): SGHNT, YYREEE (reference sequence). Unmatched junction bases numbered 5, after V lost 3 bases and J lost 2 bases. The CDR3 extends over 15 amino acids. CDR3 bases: TGTGCCAGCAGCTGGGGTAGCGGGGACACAGATACGCAGTATTTT. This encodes CASSWGSGDTDTQYF. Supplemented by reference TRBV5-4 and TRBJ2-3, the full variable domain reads ETGVTQSPTHLIKTRGQQVTLRCSSQSGHNTVSWYQQALGQGPQFIFQYYREEENGRGNFPPRFSGLQFPNYSSELNVNALELDDSALYLCASSWGSGDTDTQYFGPGTRLTVL.

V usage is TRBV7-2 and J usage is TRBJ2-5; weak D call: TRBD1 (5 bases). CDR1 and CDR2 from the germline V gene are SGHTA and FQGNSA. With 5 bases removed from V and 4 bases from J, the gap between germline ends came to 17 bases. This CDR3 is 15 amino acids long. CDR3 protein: CASSPLTGSGETQYF. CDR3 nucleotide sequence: TGTGCCAGCAGCCCGCTTACAGGTTCTGGAGAGACCCAGTACTTC.

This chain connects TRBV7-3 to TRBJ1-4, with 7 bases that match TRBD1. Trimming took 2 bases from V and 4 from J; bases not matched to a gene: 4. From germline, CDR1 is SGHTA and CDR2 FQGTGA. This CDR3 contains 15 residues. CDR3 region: CASSLEAGGNEKLFF. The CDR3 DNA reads TGTGCCAGCAGCTTAGAGGCAGGGGGTAATGAAAAACTGTTTTTT.

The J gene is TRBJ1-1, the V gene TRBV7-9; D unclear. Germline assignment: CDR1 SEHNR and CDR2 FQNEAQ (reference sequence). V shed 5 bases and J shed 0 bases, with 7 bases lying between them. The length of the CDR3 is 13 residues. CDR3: CASSGHLNTEAFF. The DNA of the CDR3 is TGTGCCAGCAGCGGCCATCTGAACACTGAAGCTTTCTTT.

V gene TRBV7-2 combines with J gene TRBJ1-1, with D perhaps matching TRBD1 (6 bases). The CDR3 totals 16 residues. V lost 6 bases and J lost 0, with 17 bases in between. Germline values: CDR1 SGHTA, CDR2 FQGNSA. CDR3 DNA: TGTGCCAGCAGTTTTCCTCCGGGACACCTGAACACTGAAGCTTTCTTT. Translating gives CASSFPPGHLNTEAFF.

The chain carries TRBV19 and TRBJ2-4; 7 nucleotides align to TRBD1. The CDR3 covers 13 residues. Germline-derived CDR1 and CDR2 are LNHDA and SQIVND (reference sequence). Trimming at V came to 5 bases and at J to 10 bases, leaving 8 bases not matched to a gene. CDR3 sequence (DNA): TGTGCCAGTAGTTCCGAAGGGGGCAGGATTCAGTACTTC. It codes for CASSSEGGRIQYF. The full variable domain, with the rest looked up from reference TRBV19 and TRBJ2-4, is DGGITQSPKYLFRKEGQNVTLSCEQNLNHDAMYWYRQDPGQGLRLIYYSQIVNDFQKGDIAEGYSVSREKKESFPLTVTSAQKNPTAFYLCASSSEGGRIQYFGAGTRLSVL.

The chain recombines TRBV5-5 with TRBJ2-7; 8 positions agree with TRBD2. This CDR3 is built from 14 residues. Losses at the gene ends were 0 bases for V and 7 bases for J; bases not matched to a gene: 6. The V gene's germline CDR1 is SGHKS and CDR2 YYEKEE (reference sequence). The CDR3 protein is CASSLGGLVGEQYF. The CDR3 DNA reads TGTGCCAGCAGCTTGGGGGGACTAGTAGGAGAGCAGTACTTC.

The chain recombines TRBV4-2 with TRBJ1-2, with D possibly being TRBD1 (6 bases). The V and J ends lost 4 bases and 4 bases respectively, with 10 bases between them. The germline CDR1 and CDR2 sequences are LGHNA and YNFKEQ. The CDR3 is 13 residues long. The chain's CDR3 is CASSPDRRYGYTF. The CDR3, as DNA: TGTGCCAGCAGCCCGGACAGACGCTATGGCTACACCTTC.

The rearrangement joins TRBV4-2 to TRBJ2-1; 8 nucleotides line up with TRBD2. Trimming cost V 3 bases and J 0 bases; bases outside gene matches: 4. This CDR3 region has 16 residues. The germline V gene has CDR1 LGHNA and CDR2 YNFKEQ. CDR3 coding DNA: TGTGCCAGCAGCCACGTGCGGGGGGTCTCCTACAATGAGCAGTTCTTC. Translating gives CASSHVRGVSYNEQFF.

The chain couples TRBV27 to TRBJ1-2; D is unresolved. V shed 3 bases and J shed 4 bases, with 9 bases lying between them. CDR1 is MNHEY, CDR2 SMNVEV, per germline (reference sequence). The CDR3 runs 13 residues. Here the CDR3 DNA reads TGTGCCAGCAGTTTCCAGCGCCTCTATGGCTACACCTTC. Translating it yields CASSFQRLYGYTF.

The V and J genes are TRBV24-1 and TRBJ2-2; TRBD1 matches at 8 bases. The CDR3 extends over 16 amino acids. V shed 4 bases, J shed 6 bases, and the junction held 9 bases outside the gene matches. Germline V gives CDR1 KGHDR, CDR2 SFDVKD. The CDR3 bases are TGTGCCACCAGTGACCAAGGACAGGGATTCGCCGGGGAGCTGTTTTTT. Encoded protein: CATSDQGQGFAGELFF.

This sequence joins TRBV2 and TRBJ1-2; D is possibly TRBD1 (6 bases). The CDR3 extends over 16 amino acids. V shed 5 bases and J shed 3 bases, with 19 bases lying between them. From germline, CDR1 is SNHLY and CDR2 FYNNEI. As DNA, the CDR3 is TGTGCCAGCAGTTTTCGATTGGAAGGGGGGGACTATGGCTACACCTTC. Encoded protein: CASSFRLEGGDYGYTF.

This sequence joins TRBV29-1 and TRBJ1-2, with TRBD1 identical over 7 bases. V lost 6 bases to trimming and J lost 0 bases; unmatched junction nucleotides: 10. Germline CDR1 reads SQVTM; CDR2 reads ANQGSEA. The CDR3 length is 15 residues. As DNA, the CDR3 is TGCAGCGTCGCCCAAGGGACAGACCCTAACTATGGCTACACCTTC. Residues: CSVAQGTDPNYGYTF.

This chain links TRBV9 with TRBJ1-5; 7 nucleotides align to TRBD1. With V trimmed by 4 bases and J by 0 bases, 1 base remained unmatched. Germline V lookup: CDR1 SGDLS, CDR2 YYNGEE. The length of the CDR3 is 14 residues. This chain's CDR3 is CASSRDSSNQPQHF. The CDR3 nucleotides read TGTGCCAGCAGCCGGGACAGTAGCAATCAGCCCCAGCATTTT.

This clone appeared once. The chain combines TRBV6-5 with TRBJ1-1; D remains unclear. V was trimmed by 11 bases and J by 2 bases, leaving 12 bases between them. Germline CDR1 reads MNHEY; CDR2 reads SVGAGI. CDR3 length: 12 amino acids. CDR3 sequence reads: CAAGASNTEAFF. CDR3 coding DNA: TGTGCCGCGGGAGCAAGTAACACTGAAGCTTTCTTT.

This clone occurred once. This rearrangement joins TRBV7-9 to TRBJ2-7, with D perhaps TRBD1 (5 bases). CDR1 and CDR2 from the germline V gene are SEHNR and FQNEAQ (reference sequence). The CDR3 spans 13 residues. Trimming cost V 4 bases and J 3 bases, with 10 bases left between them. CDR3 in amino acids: CASSSEGDYEQYF. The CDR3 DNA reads TGTGCCAGCAGCTCCGAAGGGGACTACGAGCAGTACTTC. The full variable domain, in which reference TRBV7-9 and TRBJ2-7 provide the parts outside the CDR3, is DTGVSQNPRHKITKRGQNVTFRCDPISEHNRLYWYRQTLGQGPEFLTYFQNEAQLEKSRLLSDRFSAERPKGSFSTLEIQRTEQGDSAMYLCASSSEGDYEQYFGPGTRLTVT.